This TCR beta chain was observed in a study of OX40 agonist ivuxolimab in advanced cancers. Using immunoSEQ multiplex PCR, the repertoire was profiled, and TCRdb retains in-frame clones only, with some absent. The sample records more than 55,000 clones, 60% to 85% being singletons. Points from the study as a whole: Not determined was the antigen specificity of the expanded peripheral T cells.

A history of autoimmune disease or systemic immunosuppression excluded patients. Collection of blood occurred at baseline, at cycle 4 day 1, and at cycle 7 day 1. To note about this clone: Its antigen is as yet unknown.

In germline, CDR1 is MDHEN, CDR2 SYDVKM. V lost 2 bases and J 3 bases, leaving 4 bases between the germline ends. The CDR3 is made up of 12 amino acids. The sequence was obtained from an adult with an advanced solid tumor such as melanoma, head and neck, liver or kidney cancer. This chain links TRBV28 with TRBJ1-2; D remains unclear. This material consisted of CD4+ or CD8+ T cells sorted from blood, taken in a trial of the OX40 agonist ivuxolimab. CDR3 DNA sequence: TGTGCCAGCAGTTTACTGTACTATGGCTACACCTTC. Its translation: CASSLLYYGYTF.